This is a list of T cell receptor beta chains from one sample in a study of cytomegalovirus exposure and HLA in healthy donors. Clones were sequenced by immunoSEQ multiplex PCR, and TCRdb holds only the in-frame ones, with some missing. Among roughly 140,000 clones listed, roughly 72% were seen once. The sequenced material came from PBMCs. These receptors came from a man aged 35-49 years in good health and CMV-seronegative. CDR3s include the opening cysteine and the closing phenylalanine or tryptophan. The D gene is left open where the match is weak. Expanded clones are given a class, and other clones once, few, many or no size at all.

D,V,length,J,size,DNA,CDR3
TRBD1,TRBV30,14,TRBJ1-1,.,TGTGCCTCAAGACAGGGTGTTATGAACACTGAAGCTTTCTTT,CASRQGVMNTEAFF
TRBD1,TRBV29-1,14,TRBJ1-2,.,TGCAGCGTTGCACCGACAGGGGAGTTCTATGGCTACACCTTC,CSVAPTGEFYGYTF
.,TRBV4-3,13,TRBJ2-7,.,TGCGCCAGCAGCCACGGGAGTTCCTACGAGCAGTACTTC,CASSHGSSYEQYF
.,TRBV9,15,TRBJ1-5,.,TGTGCCAGCAGCGTAGGGGCAAATAGCAATCAGCCCCAGCATTTT,CASSVGANSNQPQHF
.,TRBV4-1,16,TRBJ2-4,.,TGCGCCAGCAGCCAAGTTCACCAGAGCCCCGGGGGCATTCAGTACTTC,CASSQVHQSPGGIQYF
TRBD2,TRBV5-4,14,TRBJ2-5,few,TGTGCCAGCAGCCCTGGACTAGGCGAAGAGACCCAGTACTTC,CASSPGLGEETQYF
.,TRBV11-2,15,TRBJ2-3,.,TGTGCCAGCTTTGACAGGGCGGGGACCACAGATACGCAGTATTTT,CASFDRAGTTDTQYF
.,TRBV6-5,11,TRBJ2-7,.,TGTGCCACCTCAGTGGGCTACGAGCAGTACTTC,CATSVGYEQYF
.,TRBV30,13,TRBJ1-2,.,TGTGCCTGGAGTCCCAAGGGGGGGTATGGCTACACCTTC,CAWSPKGGYGYTF
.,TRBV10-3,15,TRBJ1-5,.,TGTGCCATCAGTGACTACGGGGGGAGCAATCAGCCCCAGCATTTT,CAISDYGGSNQPQHF
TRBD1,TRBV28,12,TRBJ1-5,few,TGTGCCAGCACGACAGGGGATCAGCCCCAGCATTTT,CASTTGDQPQHF
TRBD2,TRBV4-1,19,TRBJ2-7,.,TGCGCCAGCAGCCGAACGCCGGGACTAGCGAATCAAGAAACCTACGAGCAGTACTTC,CASSRTPGLANQETYEQYF
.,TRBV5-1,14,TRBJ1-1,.,TGCGCCAGCAGCTTTACGGGGTTAAACACTGAAGCTTTCTTT,CASSFTGLNTEAFF
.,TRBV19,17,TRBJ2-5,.,TGTGCCAGTAGTAGGGGGCCCAAGGGTCGTTTTCTCGAGACCCAGTACTTC,CASSRGPKGRFLETQYF
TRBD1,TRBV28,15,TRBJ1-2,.,TGTGCCAGCAGTTTAACGGCCACAGGGGGTTATGGCTACACCTTC,CASSLTATGGYGYTF
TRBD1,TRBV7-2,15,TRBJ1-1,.,TGTGCCAGCAGCTTCCCGGGACAGATGAACACTGAAGCTTTCTTT,CASSFPGQMNTEAFF
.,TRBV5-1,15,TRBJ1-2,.,TGCGCCAGCAGCTTGGCCGAGGGGGGGGTGAGCGGCTACACCTTC,CASSLAEGGVSGYTF
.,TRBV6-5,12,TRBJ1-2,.,TGTGCCAGCAGTTACACCGGTTGGGGCTACACCTTC,CASSYTGWGYTF
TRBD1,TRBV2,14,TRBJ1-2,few,TGTGCCAGCAGTTCCAGGACAGGCGACTATGGCTACACCTTC,CASSSRTGDYGYTF
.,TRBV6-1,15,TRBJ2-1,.,TGTGCCAGCGGAAGGACGGGGGACTCCTACAATGAGCAGTTCTTC,CASGRTGDSYNEQFF
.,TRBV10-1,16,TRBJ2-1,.,TGCGCCAGCAGTGAGTGGGGCATGAGCTCCTACAATGAGCAGTTCTTC,CASSEWGMSSYNEQFF
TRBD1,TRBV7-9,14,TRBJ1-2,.,TGTGCCAGCAGCCAGGGGGCAGGTGACTATGGCTACACCTTC,CASSQGAGDYGYTF
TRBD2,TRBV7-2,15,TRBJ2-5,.,TGTGCCAGCAGCTTTAGCGGGGGTATCGAAGAGACCCAGTACTTC,CASSFSGGIEETQYF
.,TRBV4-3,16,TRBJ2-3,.,TGCGCCAGCAGCCAATTCGGACTCGTTTTGGTGAATACGCAGTATTTT,CASSQFGLVLVNTQYF
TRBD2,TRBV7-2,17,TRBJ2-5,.,TGTGCCAGCAGCCTCTATCTAGCGGGAGAGTTCCAAGAGACCCAGTACTTC,CASSLYLAGEFQETQYF
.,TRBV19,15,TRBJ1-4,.,TGTGCCAGTAGCACCACGACAGACACAAATGAAAAACTGTTTTTT,CASSTTTDTNEKLFF
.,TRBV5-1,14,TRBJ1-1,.,TGCGCCAGCAGCGCGGACGGATCGGGGTCCCGGGCTTTCTTT,CASSADGSGSRAFF
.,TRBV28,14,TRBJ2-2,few,TGTGCCAGCAGTCCCCACAAGAACACCGGGGAGCTGTTTTTT,CASSPHKNTGELFF
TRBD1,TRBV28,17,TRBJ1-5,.,TGTGCCAGCAGACCAGGGGGACAGGGTGGGTCCCGTCAGCCCCAGCATTTT,CASRPGGQGGSRQPQHF
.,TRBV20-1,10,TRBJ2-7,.,TGCAGTGGCGGGTTCTACGAGCAGTACTTC,CSGGFYEQYF
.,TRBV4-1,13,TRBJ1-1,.,TGCGCCAGCAAGCAGACAGGGAACACTGAAGCTTTCTTT,CASKQTGNTEAFF
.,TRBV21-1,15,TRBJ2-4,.,TGTGCCAGCGGGGGGATGGGGAAGGGCAAAAACATTCAGTACTTC,CASGGMGKGKNIQYF
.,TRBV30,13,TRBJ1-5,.,TGTGCCTGGAGTCGGGGGTTGGGTCAGCCCCAGCATTTT,CAWSRGLGQPQHF
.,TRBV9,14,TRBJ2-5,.,TGTGCCAGCAGCGTAGAGGGGGTCCGAGAGACCCAGTACTTC,CASSVEGVRETQYF
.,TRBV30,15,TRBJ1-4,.,TGTGCCTGGAGCCGACAGGCAGCGGTAGGGGAAAAACTGTTTTTT,CAWSRQAAVGEKLFF
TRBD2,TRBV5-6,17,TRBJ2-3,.,TGTGCCAGCAGCTTGGTTCGAGCGGGAGATTTTACAGATACGCAGTATTTT,CASSLVRAGDFTDTQYF
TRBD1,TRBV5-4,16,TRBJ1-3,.,TGTGCCAGCAGCAGGGACAGGGGGCTAAGTGGAAACACCATATATTTT,CASSRDRGLSGNTIYF
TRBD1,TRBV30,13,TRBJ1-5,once,TGTGCCTGGGACAGGGAAGGCAATCAGCCCCAGCATTTT,CAWDREGNQPQHF
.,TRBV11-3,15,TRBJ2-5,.,TGTGCCAGCAGCCTCAGGGGGGACACCGGGTTCGAGAAGTACTTC,CASSLRGDTGFEKYF